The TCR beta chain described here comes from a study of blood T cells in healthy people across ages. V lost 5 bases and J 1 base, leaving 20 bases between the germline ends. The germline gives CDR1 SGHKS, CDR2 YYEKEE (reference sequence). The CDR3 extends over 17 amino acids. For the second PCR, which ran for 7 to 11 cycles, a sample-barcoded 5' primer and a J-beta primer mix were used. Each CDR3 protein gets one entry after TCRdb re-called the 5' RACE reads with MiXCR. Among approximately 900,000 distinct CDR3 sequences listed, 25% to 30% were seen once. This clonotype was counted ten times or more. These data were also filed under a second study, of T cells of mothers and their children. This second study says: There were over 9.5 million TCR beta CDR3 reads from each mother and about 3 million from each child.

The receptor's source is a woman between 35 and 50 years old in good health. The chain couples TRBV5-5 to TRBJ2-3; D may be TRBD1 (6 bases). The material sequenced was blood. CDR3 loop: CASRPQTGTPGTDTQYF. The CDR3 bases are TGTGCCAGCAGGCCCCAAACAGGGACCCCCGGCACAGATACGCAGTATTTT.